Listed below are T cell receptor beta chains from one sample, sequenced in a study of patients and donors after allogeneic stem cell transplantation. TCRdb called the RT-PCR reads again in MiXCR, with one record for every CDR3 protein. The sample yields approximately 150,000 distinct CDR3 sequences, about two fifths seen once. The sample was blood, either unsorted or a sorted T cell fraction (not recorded which). Every receptor here comes from a human donor who was either an allogeneic HSCT recipient or a stem cell or donor lymphocyte infusion donor (not recorded which). It is not recorded whose cells these are; they may come from a transplant donor. The CDR3 runs from the conserved cysteine through the conserved F or W. A D gene is named only where the DNA matches it firmly. Rows give clone size only sometimes, using once, few, many, or a class for an expanded clone.

TRBV27 - few CASSWDRPYNSPLHF
TRBV7-7 - - CASSLAPNTGELFF
TRBV12-3/TRBV12-4 - - CASNFRGEAFF
TRBV6-5 - few CASSYEGSNDGYTF
TRBV5-1 - few CASSLVGRSALFF
TRBV12-3/TRBV12-4 - - CASSFRGRFEKLFF
TRBV7-9 - - CASSLGGENQPQHF
TRBV6-5 - - CASSYIQGRTGELFF
TRBV4-2 - - CASSRPLGQGEAFF
TRBV12-3/TRBV12-4 - many CASSSAPGNTQYF
TRBV6-5 - few CASSYGVSGANVLTF
TRBV20-1 - - CSARVGVEQPQHF
TRBV29-1 - - CSVEMTANYGYTF
TRBV12-3/TRBV12-4 - - CASSFGRKTYEQYF
TRBV7-6 TRBD1 few CASSVGQGAGQPQHF
TRBV25-1 - - CASSESSTDTQYF
TRBV7-9 - - CASSLAKKGTYHGEQYF
TRBV20-1 - few CSASRGLNQPQHF
TRBV5-8 - few CASRHTGTLSVLEQFF
TRBV6-2/TRBV6-3 - few CASTPGWVNTEAFF
TRBV12-3/TRBV12-4 - - CASRSSGGGRETQYF
TRBV27 - once CASRGPHQPQHF
TRBV5-1 - - CASSSGLEETQYF
TRBV4-2 - - CASSQDSGRFNQPQHF
TRBV6-5 - few CASSYSAFGSSGNTIYF
TRBV14 TRBD2 - CASSQLSGGETQYF
TRBV28 TRBD1 - CASGGQGGYTF
TRBV11-2 - few CASSSAWDPAETQYF
TRBV27 TRBD1 few CASSLTGATSGNTIYF
TRBV7-7 - - CASSLTGHQETQYF
TRBV5-1 - - CASSRTGAELNTEAFF
TRBV12-3/TRBV12-4 TRBD1 few CASNTRGPNQPQHF
TRBV7-9 - - CASSSYQETQYF
TRBV9 TRBD1 few CASSVDAQGGGYTF
TRBV28 TRBD1 - CASSPDRGNNSPLHF
TRBV10-3 - - CAISEDTGNYGYTF
TRBV12-3/TRBV12-4 TRBD1 - CASSQTGRDEKLFF
TRBV5-1 - - CASSLVPLDEQFF
TRBV24-1 TRBD2 - CATSDFGTSGGTTDTQYF
TRBV27 - - CASSLWREGTEAFF
TRBV9 TRBD2 - CASSVATLAGYNEQFF
TRBV27 - - CASKTRGGPPGQPQHF
TRBV20-1 - few CSASRGVAEQYF
TRBV28 - many CASSSLQGRGQPQHF
TRBV6-2/TRBV6-3 - few CASSSLTATGNVYGYTF
TRBV5-5 - - CASSLPGGRDTQYF
TRBV29-1 TRBD1 - CSATGAGGEKLFF
TRBV27 TRBD1 - CASSLRDREWETQYF
TRBV6-5 - - CASSPLPYGYTF
TRBV12-3/TRBV12-4 TRBD1 many CASSSGTANYGYTF
TRBV27 TRBD1 - CATNSGTGGYEQYF
TRBV27 TRBD1 - CASQPLGTGIANTIYF
TRBV7-9 TRBD2 few CASSLALAGAPTGELFF
TRBV14 - - CASSQPTTEAFF
TRBV7-8 - few CASSLVGHPYSYNEQFF
TRBV9 - many CASSVEPGSYGYTF
TRBV15 - - CATSRDVRNEQFF
TRBV5-1 TRBD1 few CASSLTGDNEKLFF
TRBV2 - few CASSEALLTGMSYEQYF